A single sample gave rise to the 21 T cell receptor beta chains below, sequenced in a study of human T cells and chemical hapten exposure. Unfractionated whole blood yielded total RNA. TCRdb recomputed calls from the 5' RACE reads with MiXCR, one row per CDR3 protein. The repertoire includes tens of thousands of distinct CDR3 sequences, 7.7% of them detected once, and around 2.3% sits in the top ten. The receptor source for this set is a male donor in good health.

As regards this clonotype: The conserved final phenylalanine or tryptophan is absent from the CDR3, which likely points to a read error. The chain uses TRBV12-3 or TRBV12-4 and TRBJ2-1, with 11 bases identical to TRBD2. J lost 9 bases, V lost 2 bases, and 6 bases had no gene match. The CDR3 is 15 residues long. The CDR3 protein is CASSLSLAGGSEQFL. CDR3 nucleotides: TGTGCCAGCAGTTTAAGTCTAGCGGGAGGTAGTGAGCAGTTCCTC.

This clonotype was found many times. V is TRBV5-6 and J is TRBJ1-2; TRBD1 matches at 8 bases. Losses at the gene ends were 0 bases for V and 5 bases for J; bases not matched to a gene: 6. The length of the CDR3 is 15 residues. The germline CDR1 and CDR2 sequences are SGHDT and YYEEEE. The CDR3 is CASSLGAGTGYGYTF. In DNA form, the CDR3 reads TGTGCCAGCAGCTTGGGGGCCGGGACAGGATATGGCTACACCTTC.

This clonotype was seen ten or more times. The gene calls are TRBV27 and TRBJ1-2; 7 nucleotides align to TRBD1. This CDR3 has 15 amino acids. CDR1 MNHEY and CDR2 SMNVEV come from the germline V gene (reference sequence). The V gene end was trimmed by 4 bases and the J gene end by 4 bases; junction bases not matched to a gene: 9. The CDR3 nucleotides are TGTGCCAGCAGTTCTTACAGGGGTGGGGGCTATGGCTACACCTTC. This encodes CASSSYRGGGYGYTF.

This clonotype was seen only a few times. This rearrangement joins TRBV29-1 to TRBJ1-5, with 7 nucleotides matching TRBD1. J gave up 2 bases and V 6 bases, and 7 bases lay outside the gene matches. Germline loops: CDR1 SQVTM, CDR2 ANQGSEA. This CDR3 is built from 14 residues. CDR3 sequence (DNA): TGCAGCGTGCTCCGGGACAGACGCAATCAGCCCCAGCATTTT. Protein sequence: CSVLRDRRNQPQHF.

The rearrangement links TRBV6-5 to TRBJ2-1; 8 bases are a match to TRBD1. J lost 8 bases, V lost 4 bases, and 16 bases had no gene match. The germline CDR1 and CDR2 sequences are MNHEY and SVGAGI. The CDR3 spans 17 residues. The CDR3, as DNA: TGTGCCAGCAGTTGCCGGGCAGGGGGCGTTCGATTCGATGAGCAGTTCTTC. This translates into CASSCRAGGVRFDEQFF.

This clonotype was seen ten or more times. This sequence joins TRBV2 and TRBJ2-5; 7 nucleotides agree with TRBD1. Trimming removed 2 bases from V and 0 bases from J; junction bases left unmatched: 9. CDR1 and CDR2 from the germline V gene are SNHLY and FYNNEI. The CDR3 length is 17 residues. CDR3 in amino acids: CASSESRTGPYQETQYF. The CDR3 DNA reads TGTGCCAGCAGTGAAAGTAGGACAGGACCTTACCAAGAGACCCAGTACTTC. Looking up the rest from reference TRBV2 and TRBJ2-5 gives the full variable domain: EPEVTQTPSHQVTQMGQEVILRCVPISNHLYFYWYRQILGQKVEFLVSFYNNEISEKSEIFDDQFSVERPDGSNFTLKIRSTKLEDSAMYFCASSESRTGPYQETQYFGPGTRLLVL.

In its sample, this clonotype was seen a few times. CDR3 in DNA: TGCGCCAGCAGCCAAGTCCAGGGGTTGGAGCAGTACTTC. Its translation: CASSQVQGLEQYF. The V gene is TRBV4-3, the J gene TRBJ2-7; a weak D match, TRBD1 (6 bases). The CDR3 contains 13 residues. CDR1 LGHNA and CDR2 YSLEER come from the germline V gene. The V end lost 1 base, the J end lost 7 bases, and 11 bases lay between the germline ends.

The CDR3 spells CASSISLNTEAFF. The CDR3 bases are TGTGCCAGTAGTATTAGTCTGAACACTGAAGCTTTCTTT. This chain connects TRBV19 to TRBJ1-1; D call uncertain. Germline assignment: CDR1 LNHDA and CDR2 SQIVND (reference sequence). V lost 3 bases and J lost 0, with 5 bases in between. This CDR3 is built from 13 residues.

This clonotype was recorded a few times. The V call is TRBV7-9, the J call TRBJ2-7; D is perhaps TRBD1 (6 bases). The CDR3 runs 15 residues. Germline V lookup: CDR1 SEHNR, CDR2 FQNEAQ (reference sequence). V lost 5 bases, J lost 3 bases, and 17 bases lay in between. The chain's CDR3 is CASSDTGQNLYEQYF. The DNA of the CDR3 is TGTGCCAGCAGCGATACCGGACAGAACCTCTACGAGCAGTACTTC.

Details on this clonotype: This could be a read error, since a much larger clone is one nucleotide away. This chain links TRBV5-1 with TRBJ2-5; TRBD1 matches 9 bases. Germline CDR1 is SGHRS and CDR2 is YFSETQ. This CDR3 is built from 16 residues. The CDR3 here is CAGSLAGDRGRETQYF. Here the CDR3 DNA reads TGCGCCGGCAGCTTGGCGGGAGACAGGGGGAGAGAGACCCAGTACTTC. Looking up the rest from reference TRBV5-1 and TRBJ2-5 gives the full variable domain: KAGVTQTPRYLIKTRGQQVTLSCSPISGHRSVSWYQQTPGQGLQFLFEYFSETQRNKGNFPGRFSGRQFSNSRSEMNVSTLELGDSALYLCAGSLAGDRGRETQYFGPGTRLLVL.

This clonotype was seen more than once but under ten times. The rearrangement joins TRBV5-1 to TRBJ1-5, with D possibly being TRBD1 (6 bases). Germline V gene data show CDR1 as SGHRS and CDR2 as YFSETQ. V was shortened by 5 bases and J by 1 base, with 10 bases between the two germline ends. The CDR3 is made up of 14 amino acids. In DNA form, the CDR3 reads TGCGCCAGCAGTACAGGGAAGAGCAATCAGCCCCAGCATTTT. The encoded protein is CASSTGKSNQPQHF.

This clonotype was found many times. The chain combines TRBV5-5 with TRBJ2-5; D not resolved. Looked up from germline, CDR1 is SGHKS and CDR2 is YYEKEE (reference sequence). V was clipped by 0 bases and J by 0 bases, with 6 bases between them. This CDR3 is 14 amino acids long. Written as DNA, the CDR3 is TGTGCCAGCAGCTTGGTGCACTACCAAGAGACCCAGTACTTC. Encoded protein: CASSLVHYQETQYF.

This clonotype has just a few counts. The chain combines TRBV11-2 with TRBJ2-7, with TRBD1 matching over 7 bases. The V and J ends lost 4 bases and 5 bases, in that order; junction bases with no gene match: 5. CDR1 is SGHAT and CDR2 is FQNNGV in the germline V gene. This CDR3 has 13 amino acids. The CDR3 DNA reads as TGTGCCAGCAGCTCACAGGGGATACACGAGCAGTACTTC. It yields the protein CASSSQGIHEQYF.

V gene TRBV19 combines with J gene TRBJ2-1; 8 bases match TRBD2. In germline, CDR1 is LNHDA, CDR2 SQIVND (reference sequence). V gave up 4 bases and J gave up 12 bases; unmatched junction bases: 5. CDR3 length: 12 residues. The CDR3 DNA reads as TGTGCCAGTAGTAAAGGACTAGCCGGGCAGTTCTTC. Amino acids: CASSKGLAGQFF. Using reference TRBV19 and TRBJ2-1 for the parts outside the CDR3, the full variable domain is DGGITQSPKYLFRKEGQNVTLSCEQNLNHDAMYWYRQDPGQGLRLIYYSQIVNDFQKGDIAEGYSVSREKKESFPLTVTSAQKNPTAFYLCASSKGLAGQFFGPGTRLTVL.

This clonotype has ten or more counts. This chain connects TRBV11-2 to TRBJ1-1, with TRBD1 identical over 8 bases. The V gene end was trimmed by 1 base and the J gene end by 0 bases; junction bases not matched to a gene: 4. The CDR3 extends over 16 amino acids. Germline lookup yields CDR1 SGHAT and CDR2 FQNNGV. The CDR3 region is CASSLVMGQVNTEAFF. CDR3 DNA: TGTGCCAGCAGCTTAGTTATGGGACAGGTGAACACTGAAGCTTTCTTT.

In its sample, this clonotype was seen many times. The chain joins TRBV4-1 to TRBJ2-5, with 8 positions matching TRBD1. With 1 base clipped from V and 5 bases from J, the junction kept 9 bases outside the gene matches. CDR1 and CDR2 (germline): MGHRA, YSYEKL. There are 16 residues in the CDR3. CDR3 nucleotides: TGCGCCAGCAGCCAAGCGCCACAGGGGGTCGCGGAGACCCAGTACTTC. Translation gives CASSQAPQGVAETQYF.

This clonotype occurred a few times. This chain connects TRBV20-1 to TRBJ2-1; D is unresolved. V was cut by 5 bases and J by 10 bases, with 18 bases left in between. The CDR3 spans 13 residues. Looked up from germline, CDR1 is DFQATT and CDR2 is SNEGSKA (reference sequence). CDR3 sequence: CSASPRALGEQFF. The CDR3 nucleotides read TGCAGTGCTTCCCCCCGGGCCCTTGGGGAGCAGTTCTTC.

This clonotype has more than one count but fewer than ten. This chain connects TRBV27 to TRBJ1-1; D not resolved. Germline CDR1 MNHEY, CDR2 SMNVEV (reference sequence). The CDR3 length is 13 residues. V dropped 5 bases and J dropped 2 bases, with 9 bases sitting between them. The CDR3 reads CASSIASNTEAFF. CDR3 sequence (DNA): TGTGCCAGCAGTATCGCGTCTAACACTGAAGCTTTCTTT.

This clonotype was recorded a few times. The rearrangement uses TRBV2 and TRBJ1-5; D is possibly TRBD1 (5 bases). V dropped 4 bases and J dropped 3 bases, with 13 bases sitting between them. Germline V gives CDR1 SNHLY, CDR2 FYNNEI. The CDR3 has 15 amino acids. CDR3 residues: CASSGGTISNQPQHF. CDR3 nucleotide sequence: TGTGCCAGCAGTGGCGGGACGATCTCCAATCAGCCCCAGCATTTT.

This clonotype has only a few counts. V usage is TRBV28 and J usage is TRBJ2-3; 9 bases are a match to TRBD2. CDR3 length equals 15 residues. V dropped 5 bases and J dropped 4; count of bases not matched to a gene: 7. Germline lookup yields CDR1 MDHEN and CDR2 SYDVKM. Here the CDR3 DNA reads TGTGCCAGCAGTCCCGGGACTAGCAAAGCAGATACGCAGTATTTT. Protein sequence: CASSPGTSKADTQYF. Together with reference TRBV28 and TRBJ2-3, the CDR3 gives the full variable domain: DVKVTQSSRYLVKRTGEKVFLECVQDMDHENMFWYRQDPGLGLRLIYFSYDVKMKEKGDIPEGYSVSREKKERFSLILESASTNQTSMYLCASSPGTSKADTQYFGPGTRLTVL.

This clonotype was counted ten times or more. This chain links TRBV11-2 with TRBJ2-2, with 8 bases matching TRBD2. The germline V gene encodes CDR1 SGHAT and CDR2 FQNNGV. V lost 5 bases and J lost 4; bases outside the gene matches: 18. The CDR3 is 19 residues long. Here the CDR3 DNA reads TGTGCCAGCAGCCCTAGGGCCTCCCCACTAGCGGCAGGCACCGGGGAGCTGTTTTTT. Its protein product is CASSPRASPLAAGTGELFF.